This TCR beta chain is from a study of blood T cell repertoires in COVID-19 (dated by TCRdb to about 2020). For the study in its entirety: Collaborator samples came from the United States, Italy and Spain and covered acute and convalescent phases of COVID-19. The material from the prospective study consisted of cDNA or gDNA derived from T cells, B-cell-depleted T cells, or PBMCs. Deeply sampled blood TCRbeta repertoires from subjects exposed to, actively infected with, or recovered from COVID-19 were included in the dataset. The repertoires were released in a freely available public database intended as a resource for research on the immune response to SARS-CoV-2. The samples were drawn from two sources: the first 160 participants of the ongoing ImmuneRACE study, and 1,254 subjects contributed by 6 global collaborators. The sample metadata nearly always contained a de-identified subject ID, COVID-19 status, age in years and sex. Where available, HLA class I and class II types were obtained from metadata supplied by the sample provider rather than from assay-based typing. Results the study describes overall, beyond this receptor: The quantity of clinical and demographic metadata differed by source and by participant and was supplied without curation.

One collaborating source in Seattle enrolled patients during active infection and followed them longitudinally through the course of disease. Whole blood was collected in K2EDTA tubes by collaborating institutions according to the institutions' own protocols. For TCRbeta analysis, collaborators shipped samples in one of three forms: frozen whole blood, isolated PBMCs, or DNA extracted from either of those sample types. CDR1 and CDR2 are read off the germline V gene (reference sequence) as MNHEY and SMNVEV. The junction carries 15 bases between V and J, which are trimmed by 6 bases and 9 bases respectively. From the cysteine up to the phenylalanine, the CDR3 has a length of 13 residues. The CDR3 DNA has 39 bases and is translated from base 1. TCRbeta CDR3 regions were amplified from genomic DNA using the immunoSEQ Assay, a bias-controlled multiplex PCR. On the study's bioinformatics: The number of nucleated cells in each sample was estimated from the amplification of reference gene primers within the assay. To quantify the absolute abundance of each unique TCRbeta CDR3 rearrangement, sequence reads were collapsed and filtered. For each sample, productive Simpson clonality was calculated by taking the square root of Simpson's diversity index across productive rearrangements. TCRdb provides this immuneACCESS table in a form limited to in-frame rearrangements. Some clones are lacking; in checked studies, under half of them reflect an unresolved V gene, and why the rest are absent is not known. The V and J calls and the clone size are those of that table, but D and trimming were determined from the DNA. The sample table lists more than 150,000 clones, roughly 79% of them with a count of one. In total, the top ten clones hold around 10% of the sample.

As concerns this clone: What this receptor recognizes is not known. No base-level quality is on record; no much larger clone is a single base apart.

The rearranged segments are TRBV27 and TRBJ2-1; the D gene remains uncertain. This receptor was obtained from a woman aged 80 or over with COVID-19, enrolled during active disease. The specimen was peripheral blood. The CDR3: CASRTTRYGEQFF. The DNA sequence is TGTGCCAGCAGGACAACGCGATACGGTGAGCAGTTCTTC.